The entry below gives a single T cell receptor beta chain sequence along with its context. Its cognate antigen is unknown. Trimming took off 3 bases at V and 1 base at J, with 6 bases between the two ends. The CDR3 totals 13 residues. The sample originates from a study of T-cell reconstitution after alpha-beta-depleted transplantation in children. Overall study results and limits: As was reported, about two months after transplant, alpha-beta T cells came from several hundred expanded graft clones. From newly produced T cells came most of the T-cell counts and diversity one year after transplant. Day-60 TCRbeta diversity that was high in some patients was derived from surviving recipient T cells and thymic progenitors.

Unique molecular identifiers were incorporated when the TCRbeta library was constructed. TCRdb fed the PCR reads into MiXCR, producing one record per CDR3 protein. The sample lists approximately 85,000 distinct CDR3 sequences; less than 20% were seen once. The chain joins TRBV12-3 or TRBV12-4 to TRBJ2-5, with no clear D. The receptor's source is a male patient aged 2-15 years who had a stem cell transplant for acute lymphoblastic leukemia, so the T cells may come from the graft donor. The material sequenced was PBMCs, mostly from graft donor cells, taken 180 days after TCRalphabeta/CD19-depleted stem cell transplant. CDR3 DNA sequence: TGTGCCAGCAGTTTCGGCAGCCAAGAGACCCAGTACTTC. The encoded protein is CASSFGSQETQYF.